The 18 T cell receptor beta chains reported below all come from one sample, sequenced in a study of CD8 T cells in ankylosing spondylitis. TCRdb re-called the 5' RACE reads through MiXCR, storing one row per CDR3 protein. The sample lists fewer than 400,000 distinct CDR3 sequences; around 22% were seen once. Points from the study as a whole: Blood from ankylosing spondylitis patients appeared to carry a characteristic roughly 8-variant TCR beta motif.

No cognate antigen is known for these TCRs. The source material was blood, either unsorted or a sorted T cell fraction (not recorded which). These receptors all come from a male donor with ankylosing spondylitis.

This rearrangement joins TRBV5-1 to TRBJ2-1; D remains ambiguous. Germline V gene lookup returns CDR1 SGHRS and CDR2 YFSETQ. The ends were cut back, 0 bases at V and 12 bases at J, with 10 bases in the middle. The CDR3 runs to 12 residues. The DNA for the CDR3 is TGCGCCAGCAGCTTGGTTCTGGGCGGGCAGTTCTTC. Its translation is CASSLVLGGQFF.

This chain uses TRBV6-5 with TRBJ1-5; D unclear. Per the germline V gene, CDR1 is MNHEY and CDR2 is SVGAGI. Trimming pared 3 bases from V and 5 bases from J, leaving 23 bases between. This CDR3 is 18 amino acids long. The CDR3 coding sequence is TGTGCCAGCAGTTATTCCACCGAATATCGGATTTGGGATCAGCCCCAGCATTTT. Its translation is CASSYSTEYRIWDQPQHF.

There are a few counts of this clonotype. J is TRBJ1-1 and V is TRBV6-5; D remains ambiguous. V was cut by 0 bases and J by 5 bases, with 13 bases left in between. CDR1 is MNHEY and CDR2 is SVGAGI in the germline V gene. The CDR3 is made up of 15 amino acids. DNA of the CDR3: TGTGCCAGCAGTTACTCGTATAGGTATTTGACTGAAGCTTTCTTT. Translation gives CASSYSYRYLTEAFF.

The rearrangement uses TRBV18 and TRBJ2-2, with D perhaps matching TRBD1 (5 bases). The germline CDR1 and CDR2 sequences are KGHSH and LQKENI. The CDR3 covers 17 residues. V lost 2 bases and J 2 bases, leaving 15 bases between the germline ends. The CDR3 DNA follows: TGTGCCAGCTCACCATCAGGACGGACACTCAACACCGGGGAGCTGTTTTTT. It yields the protein CASSPSGRTLNTGELFF.

This chain joins TRBV29-1 and TRBJ2-7, with D perhaps matching TRBD1 or TRBD2 (5 bases each). The CDR3 is made up of 13 amino acids. Deletions cut 6 bases from V and 6 bases from J, with 18 bases between. CDR1 is SQVTM, CDR2 ANQGSEA, per germline. The DNA of the CDR3 is TGCAGCGTGCTACAGTTTGCCGGGACCGAGCAGTACTTC. Its translation is CSVLQFAGTEQYF.

This chain uses TRBV6-2 or TRBV6-3 with TRBJ1-2; D is perhaps TRBD1 (6 bases). The CDR3 loop spans 13 amino acids. Trimming took 5 bases from V and 3 from J, leaving 10 bases between them. Per the germline V gene, CDR1 is MNHEY and CDR2 is SVGEGT. The CDR3 protein is CASSVGADYGYTF. In nucleotides, the CDR3 is TGTGCCAGCAGTGTGGGGGCCGACTATGGCTACACCTTC.

The V and J genes are TRBV7-3 and TRBJ1-5; 7 bases agree with TRBD1. The CDR3 is made up of 15 amino acids. V gave up 8 bases and J gave up 1 base; unmatched junction bases: 8. Germline CDR1 is SGHTA and CDR2 is FQGTGA. CDR3 DNA sequence: TGTGCCAGCCCCGTAAAAGGGGGCAGCAATCAGCCCCAGCATTTT. Translating gives CASPVKGGSNQPQHF.

The chain employs TRBV2 and TRBJ2-3, with D possibly being TRBD2 (5 bases). V lost 8 bases and J lost 3, with 12 bases in between. Germline V lookup: CDR1 SNHLY, CDR2 FYNNEI. The CDR3 is 13 amino acids. In DNA, the CDR3 is TGTGCCAGCGGTGGGAGTCGGACAGATACGCAGTATTTT. Its translation is CASGGSRTDTQYF.

There are a few counts of this clonotype. This rearrangement joins TRBV9 to TRBJ2-1, with 10 bases matching TRBD2. Germline V CDR1 and CDR2: SGDLS, YYNGEE. The CDR3 length is 14 residues. V lost 3 bases to trimming and J lost 5 bases; unmatched junction nucleotides: 2. The CDR3 nucleotides read TGTGCCAGCAGCGGGACTAGCGGAGACAATGAGCAGTTCTTC. Translation: CASSGTSGDNEQFF.

A word on this clonotype: A much larger clone differs by one base, so this may be a read error. The chain recombines TRBV7-2 with TRBJ1-1; D not certain. Germline CDR1 is SGHTA and CDR2 is FQGNSA. V dropped 2 bases and J dropped 0 bases, with 4 bases sitting between them. This CDR3 has 13 residues. The CDR3, as DNA: TGTGCCAGCAGCTTAATAATGAACACTGAAGCTTTCTTT. It specifies CASSLIMNTEAFF.

The chain combines TRBV28 with TRBJ2-1, with TRBD2 matching over 13 bases. This CDR3 has 16 amino acids. V dropped 2 bases and J dropped 9; count of bases not matched to a gene: 7. Germline V CDR1 and CDR2: MDHEN, SYDVKM. CDR3 sequence: CASSLRRTSGSGEQFF. CDR3 DNA: TGTGCCAGCAGTTTACGGAGGACTAGCGGGAGCGGTGAGCAGTTCTTC.

The gene calls are TRBV2 and TRBJ2-1, with 15 nucleotides matching TRBD2. The junction had 1 base not matched to a gene; V was cut back by 6 bases and J by 4 bases. Germline CDR1 reads SNHLY; CDR2 reads FYNNEI. The CDR3 length is 15 residues. The CDR3 nucleotides read TGTGCCAGCAGGGGGACTAGCGGGGGGTACAATGAGCAGTTCTTC. It translates to CASRGTSGGYNEQFF.

J is TRBJ2-1 and V is TRBV7-2, with 12 bases that match TRBD2. V lost 4 bases, J lost 3 bases, and 7 bases stayed unmatched. Looked up from germline, CDR1 is SGHTA and CDR2 is FQGNSA. The CDR3 has 17 residues. The CDR3: CASSSALAGGFYNEQFF. The CDR3 bases are TGTGCCAGCAGCTCCGCCCTAGCGGGAGGGTTCTACAATGAGCAGTTCTTC.

This chain joins TRBV4-3 and TRBJ2-1; the match to TRBD2 covers 10 bases. Germline values: CDR1 LGHNA, CDR2 YSLEER. This CDR3 comprises 17 residues. The V and J ends lost 0 bases and 6 bases, in that order; junction bases with no gene match: 8. CDR3 region: CASSQELAGGRGNEQFF. For the CDR3, the DNA is TGCGCCAGCAGCCAAGAGTTAGCGGGAGGTCGAGGCAATGAGCAGTTCTTC.

This chain links TRBV7-3 with TRBJ2-3; 12 bases match TRBD2. The trim removed 5 bases at V and 4 bases at J, leaving 4 bases unmatched. The CDR3 length is 15 residues. Germline CDR1 reads SGHTA; CDR2 reads FQGTGA. CDR3 sequence reads: CASSAGLAGPDTQYF. The CDR3 bases are TGTGCCAGCAGCGCCGGACTAGCGGGACCAGATACGCAGTATTTT.

The rearrangement links TRBV28 to TRBJ2-7, with 9 nucleotides matching TRBD1. This CDR3 contains 12 residues. Germline trimming cut 6 bases from V and 6 bases from J; bases unmatched to any gene: 3. Germline V gene sequence: CDR1 MDHEN, CDR2 SYDVKM. The CDR3 nucleotides are TGTGCCAGCAGCACAGGGGGCACCGAGCAGTACTTC. This gives the protein CASSTGGTEQYF. The entire variable domain, with the rest obtained from reference TRBV28 and TRBJ2-7, is as follows: DVKVTQSSRYLVKRTGEKVFLECVQDMDHENMFWYRQDPGLGLRLIYFSYDVKMKEKGDIPEGYSVSREKKERFSLILESASTNQTSMYLCASSTGGTEQYFGPGTRLTVT.

The DNA for the CDR3 is TGTGCCAGCAGCTTAGGGAACAGGGCTGGCTACACCTTC. Amino acid sequence: CASSLGNRAGYTF. The rearrangement uses TRBV7-9 and TRBJ1-2; D might be TRBD1 (6 bases). CDR3 length equals 13 residues. Germline loops: CDR1 SEHNR, CDR2 FQNEAQ (reference sequence). The V and J ends lost 1 base and 7 bases respectively, with 10 bases between them.

The DNA for the CDR3 is TGTGCCAGCAGTCCCGGGACAGCCGGGACTGAAGCTTTCTTT. Its protein product is CASSPGTAGTEAFF. The chain uses TRBV6-2 or TRBV6-3 and TRBJ1-1; 7 bases line up with TRBD1. CDR1 and CDR2 (germline): MNHEY, SVGEGT. After removal of 5 bases from V and 5 bases from J, the junction contained 8 bases not matched to a gene. CDR3 length: 14 residues.